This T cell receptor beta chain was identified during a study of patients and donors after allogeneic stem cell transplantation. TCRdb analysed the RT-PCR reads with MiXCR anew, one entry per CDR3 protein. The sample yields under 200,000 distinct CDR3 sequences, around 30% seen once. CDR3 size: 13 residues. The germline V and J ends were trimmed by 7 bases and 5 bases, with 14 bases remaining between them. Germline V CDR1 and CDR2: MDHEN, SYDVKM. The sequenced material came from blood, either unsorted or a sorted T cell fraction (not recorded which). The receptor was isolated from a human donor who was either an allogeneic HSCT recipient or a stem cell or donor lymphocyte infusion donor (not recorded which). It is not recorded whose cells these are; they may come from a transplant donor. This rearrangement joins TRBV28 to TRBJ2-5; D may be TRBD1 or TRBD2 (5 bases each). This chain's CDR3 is CASTEGRWETQYF. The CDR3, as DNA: TGTGCCAGCACCGAGGGGCGTTGGGAGACCCAGTACTTC.